This is a list of T cell receptor beta chains from one sample in a study of identical twins. TCRdb independently ran MiXCR on the 5' RACE reads; one entry per CDR3 protein. This sample carries 200,000 to 300,000 distinct CDR3 sequences, 10% of them seen once, and the ten largest clones take about a tenth. What was sequenced was memory T cells sorted from blood. The receptors were sampled from a man over 45 in good health. Both conserved end residues are part of each CDR3. D genes are given only for firm matches. Some rows have no size entry. The others give once, few or many, or a class for an expanded clone.

TRBD2	few	15	TRBV6-1	TRBJ2-7	CASSERLAGAYEQYF	TGTGCCAGCAGTGAAAGACTAGCGGGGGCCTACGAGCAGTACTTC
TRBD2	many	16	TRBV29-1	TRBJ2-7	CSVEAGTSGSRYEQYF	TGCAGCGTTGAGGCTGGGACTAGCGGGAGTAGGTACGAGCAGTACTTC
TRBD1	few	16	TRBV6-2/TRBV6-3	TRBJ2-2	CASRADRGANTGELFF	TGTGCCAGCAGGGCGGACAGGGGCGCGAACACCGGGGAGCTGTTTTTT
-	-	15	TRBV7-3	TRBJ2-6	CASSPSVFGANVLTF	TGTGCCAGCAGCCCCTCGGTGTTTGGGGCCAACGTCCTGACTTTC
-	-	17	TRBV28	TRBJ1-1	CASSSQGRGLGNTEAFF	TGTGCCAGCAGTTCCCAAGGCAGGGGACTAGGGAACACTGAAGCTTTCTTT
-	few	15	TRBV5-1	TRBJ2-5	CASSLNSGGVETQYF	TGCGCCAGCAGCTTGAACAGCGGAGGGGTGGAGACCCAGTACTTC
-	-	11	TRBV30	TRBJ2-1	CAWREVALQFF	TGTGCCTGGAGAGAGGTAGCATTGCAGTTCTTC
-	many	14	TRBV29-1	TRBJ2-6	CSVEGGSGANVLTF	TGCAGCGTTGAAGGGGGCTCTGGGGCCAACGTCCTGACTTTC
-	-	13	TRBV28	TRBJ2-5	CASSSGNWGTQYF	TGTGCCAGCAGTAGCGGTAACTGGGGGACCCAGTACTTC
-	-	15	TRBV5-1	TRBJ1-1	CASSTTGHGNTEAFF	TGCGCCAGCAGCACAACGGGACACGGGAACACTGAAGCTTTCTTT
-	-	15	TRBV12-3/TRBV12-4	TRBJ1-4	CASSFVHGLGEKLFF	TGTGCCAGCAGTTTCGTTCATGGACTGGGGGAAAAACTGTTTTTT
-	few	15	TRBV19	TRBJ1-5	CASSISGFSNQPQHF	TGTGCCAGTAGTATTTCAGGTTTTAGCAATCAGCCCCAGCATTTT
TRBD1	many	12	TRBV5-1	TRBJ2-3	CASREGQGTQYF	TGCGCCAGCAGGGAGGGACAGGGCACGCAGTATTTT
-	few	17	TRBV10-3	TRBJ2-3	CAISDRTQLKGTDTQYF	TGTGCCATCAGTGACCGGACCCAACTAAAGGGCACAGATACGCAGTATTTT
TRBD1	many	15	TRBV4-1	TRBJ1-1	CASSQGQGVNTEAFF	TGCGCCAGCAGCCAAGGACAGGGAGTGAACACTGAAGCTTTCTTT
TRBD2	many	16	TRBV12-3/TRBV12-4	TRBJ2-2	CASSPSGLAGSGELFF	TGTGCCAGCAGCCCCTCCGGACTAGCGGGATCCGGGGAGCTGTTTTTT
-	few	15	TRBV18	TRBJ1-2	CASSPLRAQDYGYTF	TGTGCCAGCTCACCACTCAGGGCTCAGGACTATGGCTACACCTTC
TRBD1	many	14	TRBV27	TRBJ2-1	CASSPLGTGNEQFF	TGTGCCAGCAGTCCCCTCGGGACAGGGAATGAGCAGTTCTTC
-	many	21	TRBV29-1	TRBJ2-5	CSVEGQMDTGGTAWGQETQYF	TGCAGCGTTGAGGGACAAATGGACACCGGCGGTACGGCTTGGGGCCAAGAGACCCAGTACTTC
-	many	13	TRBV20-1	TRBJ2-7	CSASSGAGHEQYF	TGCAGTGCTAGCAGCGGAGCGGGCCACGAGCAGTACTTC
-	few	15	TRBV28	TRBJ2-5	CASSLPRGSGETQYF	TGTGCCAGCAGTCTTCCCCGAGGGTCGGGAGAGACCCAGTACTTC
-	many	14	TRBV4-1	TRBJ2-5	CASSQQPYQETQYF	TGCGCCAGCAGCCAGCAGCCATACCAAGAGACCCAGTACTTC
-	many	16	TRBV5-1	TRBJ2-3	CASKLGGPISTDTQYF	TGCGCCAGCAAATTGGGGGGCCCCATTAGCACAGATACGCAGTATTTT
-	few	14	TRBV19	TRBJ1-1	CASSNGGRGTEAFF	TGTGCCAGTTCCAATGGGGGGCGAGGGACTGAAGCTTTCTTT
TRBD2	many	19	TRBV20-1	TRBJ2-5	CSARPGPGVREGLSETQYF	TGCAGTGCTAGGCCCGGGCCGGGTGTGCGGGAGGGCCTTTCAGAGACCCAGTACTTC
TRBD2	many	14	TRBV5-6	TRBJ2-1	CASTAGGLINEQFF	TGTGCCAGCACCGCGGGGGGACTTATCAATGAGCAGTTCTTC
-	few	14	TRBV6-1	TRBJ1-6	CASSELGGNSPLHF	TGTGCCAGCAGTGAATTGGGGGGGAATTCACCCCTCCACTTT
-	-	12	TRBV25-1	TRBJ1-1	CASSQANTEAFF	TGTGCCAGCAGTCAGGCGAACACTGAAGCTTTCTTT
-	many	13	TRBV28	TRBJ2-1	CASSLSTPNEQFF	TGTGCCAGCAGTTTAAGTACTCCCAATGAGCAGTTCTTC
-	few	18	TRBV18	TRBJ1-5	CASSPPKDRFHSNQPQHF	TGTGCCAGCTCACCACCGAAGGACAGATTTCATAGCAATCAGCCCCAGCATTTT
-	many	14	TRBV5-1	TRBJ1-6	CASRRDPPTSPLHF	TGCGCCAGCAGGCGGGACCCTCCGACCTCACCCCTCCACTTT
-	many	13	TRBV18	TRBJ2-1	CASSPSHVDEQFF	TGTGCCAGCTCACCATCACATGTGGATGAGCAGTTCTTC
-	-	15	TRBV14	TRBJ2-7	CASSLGLIGGYEQYF	TGTGCCAGCAGCCTGGGGCTTATAGGGGGGTACGAGCAGTACTTC
-	many	13	TRBV5-5	TRBJ2-2	CASSLRIPGELFF	TGTGCCAGCAGCTTGCGAATCCCCGGGGAGCTGTTTTTT
-	-	15	TRBV4-1	TRBJ1-5	CASSQGQKLNQPQHF	TGCGCCAGCAGCCAAGGGCAGAAGTTAAATCAGCCCCAGCATTTT
-	-	14	TRBV3-1	TRBJ2-2	CASSSSGVAGELFF	TGTGCCAGCAGCAGCTCGGGAGTGGCCGGGGAGCTGTTTTTT
TRBD2	many	14	TRBV4-3	TRBJ2-1	CASSYSGDHNEQFF	TGCGCCAGCAGCTACAGCGGGGACCACAATGAGCAGTTCTTC
TRBD2	many	15	TRBV11-3	TRBJ2-7	CASSLTSGVAYEQYF	TGTGCCAGCAGCTTAACTAGCGGGGTAGCCTACGAGCAGTACTTC
-	-	14	TRBV7-9	TRBJ1-3	CASRGGASGVSIYF	TGTGCCAGCAGGGGAGGGGCCTCTGGGGTCTCCATATATTTT
-	many	15	TRBV11-3	TRBJ2-3	CASSFTPGDADTQYF	TGTGCCAGCAGCTTTACCCCCGGGGATGCAGATACGCAGTATTTT
TRBD2	-	20	TRBV9	TRBJ2-2	CASSVAGLAGALGRAGELFF	TGTGCCAGCAGCGTAGCCGGACTAGCGGGAGCCCTTGGGAGGGCCGGGGAGCTGTTTTTT
-	-	14	TRBV20-1	TRBJ1-2	CSAMIRGFNYGYTF	TGCAGTGCCATGATCAGGGGCTTCAACTATGGCTACACCTTC
TRBD1	many	12	TRBV28	TRBJ1-2	CASIDRAIGYTF	TGTGCCAGCATCGACAGGGCCATTGGCTACACCTTC
-	-	15	TRBV20-1	TRBJ1-4	CSATPGHSNEKLFFF	-
-	few	14	TRBV20-1	TRBJ2-2	CSATGGLNTGELFF	TGCAGTGCTACGGGGGGCCTGAACACCGGGGAGCTGTTTTTT
-	-	16	TRBV5-6	TRBJ1-2	CASSQPGQVLNYGYTF	TGTGCCAGCAGCCAGCCGGGGCAGGTTCTTAACTATGGCTACACCTTC
-	many	14	TRBV11-1	TRBJ2-1	CASSVGEVDNEQFF	TGTGCCAGCAGCGTCGGAGAAGTCGACAATGAGCAGTTCTTC
-	-	16	TRBV12-3/TRBV12-4	TRBJ1-1	CASSFGDPMMRTEAFF	TGTGCCAGCAGTTTCGGAGACCCAATGATGAGAACTGAAGCTTTCTTT
TRBD2	many	11	TRBV29-1	TRBJ2-1	CSVVTSVQQFF	TGCAGCGTCGTTACTAGCGTGCAGCAGTTCTTC
TRBD1	-	13	TRBV6-2/TRBV6-3	TRBJ2-5	CATGTGSGETQYF	TGTGCCACGGGGACAGGGTCGGGGGAGACCCAGTACTTC
TRBD1	many	14	TRBV27	TRBJ1-1	CASTRQGLNTEAFF	TGTGCCAGCACCCGACAGGGTCTGAACACTGAAGCTTTCTTT
-	-	17	TRBV12-3/TRBV12-4	TRBJ2-3	CASSHLGSDTITDTQYF	TGTGCCAGCAGCCATCTGGGGTCGGATACTATCACAGATACGCAGTATTTT
-	-	18	TRBV14	TRBJ1-1	CASSQDDLRGIRYTEAFF	TGTGCCAGCAGCCAAGATGATCTTCGGGGGATACGATACACTGAAGCTTTCTTT
TRBD1	many	14	TRBV28	TRBJ2-4	CASRSDRSKNIQYF	TGTGCCAGCAGATCGGACAGGTCTAAAAACATTCAGTACTTC
TRBD2	few	14	TRBV6-1	TRBJ2-5	CASRAPGLAETQYF	TGTGCCAGCAGGGCACCGGGACTAGCAGAGACCCAGTACTTC
-	few	13	TRBV19	TRBJ1-1	CASSYKGNTEAFF	TGTGCCAGTAGTTACAAGGGCAACACTGAAGCTTTCTTT
-	-	14	TRBV5-1	TRBJ1-1	CASSLVSWDTEAFF	TGCGCCAGCAGCTTGGTTTCCTGGGACACTGAAGCTTTCTTT
TRBD1	-	14	TRBV9	TRBJ1-2	CASSPRQGNYGYTF	TGTGCCAGCAGCCCCCGACAGGGAAACTATGGCTACACCTTC
TRBD1	many	15	TRBV6-1	TRBJ1-4	CASSRDRDSYEKLFF	TGTGCCAGCAGCCGGGACCGGGACAGTTATGAAAAACTGTTTTTT